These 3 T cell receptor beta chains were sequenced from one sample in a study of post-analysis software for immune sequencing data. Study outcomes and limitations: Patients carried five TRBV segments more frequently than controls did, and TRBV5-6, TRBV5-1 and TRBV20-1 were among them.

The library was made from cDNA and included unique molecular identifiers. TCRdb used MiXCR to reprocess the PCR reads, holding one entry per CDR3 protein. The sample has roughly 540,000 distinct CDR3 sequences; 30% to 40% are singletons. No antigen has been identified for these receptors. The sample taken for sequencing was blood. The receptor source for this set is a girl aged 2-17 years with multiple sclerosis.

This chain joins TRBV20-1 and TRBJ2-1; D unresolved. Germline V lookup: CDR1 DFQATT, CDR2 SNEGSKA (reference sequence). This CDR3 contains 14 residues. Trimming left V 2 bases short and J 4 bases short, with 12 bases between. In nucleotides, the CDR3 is TGCAGTGCTAGACGTCCCGGTCTTTACAATGAGCAGTTCTTC. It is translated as CSARRPGLYNEQFF.

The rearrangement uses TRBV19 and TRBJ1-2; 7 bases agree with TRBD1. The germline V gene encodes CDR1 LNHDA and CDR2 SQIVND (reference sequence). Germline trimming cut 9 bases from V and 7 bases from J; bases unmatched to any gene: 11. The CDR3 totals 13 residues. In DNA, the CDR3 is TGTGCCAGCGCAAGACAGGGATGGTTTGGCTACACCTTC. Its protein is CASARQGWFGYTF.

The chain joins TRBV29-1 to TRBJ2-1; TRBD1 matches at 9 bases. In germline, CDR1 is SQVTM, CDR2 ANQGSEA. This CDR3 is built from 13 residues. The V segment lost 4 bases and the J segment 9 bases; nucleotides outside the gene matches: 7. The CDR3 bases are TGCAGCGTTGGGGACAGGGTTCTGGGTGAGCAGTTCTTC. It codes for CSVGDRVLGEQFF.